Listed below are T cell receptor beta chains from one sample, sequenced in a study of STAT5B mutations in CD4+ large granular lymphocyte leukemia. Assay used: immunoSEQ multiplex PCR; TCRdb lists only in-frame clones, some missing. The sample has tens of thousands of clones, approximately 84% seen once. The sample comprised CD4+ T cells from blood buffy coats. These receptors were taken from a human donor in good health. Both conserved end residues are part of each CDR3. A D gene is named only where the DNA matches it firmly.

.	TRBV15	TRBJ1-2	CATSRGIQGNYGYTF
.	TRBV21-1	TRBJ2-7	CAIPTYEQYF
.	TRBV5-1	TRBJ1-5	CASSLGPLSNQPQHF
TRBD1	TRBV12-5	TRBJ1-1	CASGSSTQTGVGTEAFF
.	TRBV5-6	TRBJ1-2	CASSLRGSGGPGYGYTF
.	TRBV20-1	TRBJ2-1	CSAPKGQEQFF
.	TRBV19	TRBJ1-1	CASSIAASNTEAFF
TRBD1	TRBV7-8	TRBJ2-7	CASSLTGGIYEQYF
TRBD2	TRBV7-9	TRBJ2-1	CASSSRTSGEDNEQFF
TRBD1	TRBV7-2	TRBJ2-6	CASSLGRGRMTGANVLTF
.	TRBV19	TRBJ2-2	CASGLRINTGELFF
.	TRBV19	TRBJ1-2	CASSIPRTYGYTF
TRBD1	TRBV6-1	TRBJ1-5	CASSAGGVGNQPQHF
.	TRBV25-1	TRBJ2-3	CASSEGQSTDTQYF
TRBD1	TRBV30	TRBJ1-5	CAWSDPTGISNQPQHF
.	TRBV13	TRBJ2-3	CASSLKTTDTQYF
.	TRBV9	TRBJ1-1	CASSVLAMNTEAFF
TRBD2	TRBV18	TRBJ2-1	CASSPPGTSITNEQFF
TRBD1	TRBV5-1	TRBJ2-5	CASSLGTDQETQYF
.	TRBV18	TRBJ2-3	CASSPDEGDTQYF
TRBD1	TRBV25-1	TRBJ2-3	CASSTATTGADTQYF
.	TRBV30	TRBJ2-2	CAWSPRPGDGGELFF
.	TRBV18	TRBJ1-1	CASSRPSDFVGTEAFF
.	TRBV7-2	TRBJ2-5	CASSFPGQKETQYF
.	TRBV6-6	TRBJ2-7	CASSLGLDRAEQYF
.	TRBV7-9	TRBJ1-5	CASSLSTVGGQPQHF
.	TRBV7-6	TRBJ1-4	CASSSYGGEKLFF
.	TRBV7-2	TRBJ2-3	CASSWGGVPDTQYF
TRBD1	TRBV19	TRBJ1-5	CASSSTGGAGQPQHF
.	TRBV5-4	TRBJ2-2	CASSSTTNRFSNTGELFF
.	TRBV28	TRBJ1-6	CASSPAKRTDTNSPLHF
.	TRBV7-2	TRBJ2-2	CASSMTTGELFF
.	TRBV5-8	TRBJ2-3	CASSLEGQNTDTQYF
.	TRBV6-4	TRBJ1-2	CASSRDMQGGGYTF
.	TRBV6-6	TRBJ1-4	CASSYYRVEKLFF
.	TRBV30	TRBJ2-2	CAWSEGGLTGELFF
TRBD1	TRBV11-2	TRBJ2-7	CASSSVGDRVHEQYF
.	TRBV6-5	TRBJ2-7	CARAPDTPSYEQYF
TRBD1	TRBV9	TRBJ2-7	CASSGGSGTGNRGGSYEQYF
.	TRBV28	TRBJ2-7	CASGKGYEQYF
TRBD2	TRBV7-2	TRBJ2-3	CACGRGGATDTQYF
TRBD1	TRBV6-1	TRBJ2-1	CASSEPGQAYGEQFF
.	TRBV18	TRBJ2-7	CATAGAQSSYEQYF
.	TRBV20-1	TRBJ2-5	CSAGPRTQYF
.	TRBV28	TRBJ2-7	CATLSTNTYEQYF